This T cell receptor (beta chain) was found in a study of cytotoxic CD8 clonotypes in ibrutinib-treated CLL. Study-wide context: The study recorded mean values of around 250,000 productive templates and 80,000 to 100,000 productive rearrangements per sample.

The intended depth for sequencing was 1 in 200,000 to 1 in 1 million T cells. Only in-frame clones appear in the TCRdb table, and some are missing; sequencing was by immunoSEQ multiplex PCR. The table lists roughly 180,000 clones, over 55% of them singletons. Notes on the study in general: At the start, clonality exceeded age-matched healthy donors and followed circulating CD8+ T-cell counts. With treatment, public clonotypes, which were uncommon, either contracted or remained stable.

As to this clone: Its antigen is undetermined.

Germline assignment: CDR1 LNHNV and CDR2 YYDKDF (reference sequence). J gave up 4 bases and V 5 bases, and 4 bases lay outside the gene matches. This CDR3 contains 14 residues. The specimen was PBMCs, collected after 24 months of ibrutinib treatment. The source is a human donor with chronic lymphocytic leukemia. The chain is built from TRBV15 and TRBJ2-5; 10 positions match TRBD2. The CDR3: CATSSSGRIETQYF. The CDR3 DNA reads TGTGCCACCAGCTCTAGCGGGAGAATAGAGACCCAGTACTTC.